Listed below are T cell receptor beta chains from one sample, sequenced in a study of OX40 agonist ivuxolimab in advanced cancers. Here immunoSEQ multiplex PCR was the method, and the copy in TCRdb shows in-frame clones only, minus some. The top ten clones hold roughly a quarter of a sample with 25,000 to 35,000 clones, 80% of them seen once. Sample: CD4+ or CD8+ T cells sorted from blood, taken in a trial of the OX40 agonist ivuxolimab. These receptors were collected from an adult with an advanced solid tumor such as melanoma, head and neck, liver or kidney cancer. The CDR3 runs from the conserved cysteine through the conserved F or W. A D gene is named only where the DNA matches it firmly. Rows may omit the clone size; those that give it use once, few, many or a size class.

j_gene	v_gene	d_gene	abundance	CDR3aa	CDR3nt
TRBJ2-5	TRBV11-1	.	once	CASSFTGKETQYF	TGTGCCAGCAGCTTCACCGGAAAAGAGACCCAGTACTTC
TRBJ1-3	TRBV10-2	.	.	CASSESILGQTSGNTIYF	TGCGCCAGCAGTGAGTCGATTTTGGGGCAAACCTCTGGAAACACCATATATTTT
TRBJ1-5	TRBV10-3	TRBD1	once	CAISESMSGGRIWGNQPQHF	TGTGCCATCAGTGAGTCGATGTCAGGGGGTAGAATATGGGGCAATCAGCCCCAGCATTTT
TRBJ2-1	TRBV13	TRBD2	.	CASTSDGSAGRNEQFF	TGTGCCAGCACCTCAGACGGGTCAGCGGGGCGCAATGAGCAGTTCTTC
TRBJ1-1	TRBV5-1	.	once	CASSSGDFEAFF	TGCGCCAGCAGCTCAGGGGATTTTGAAGCTTTCTTT
TRBJ2-1	TRBV18	TRBD2	.	CASSALAGGREQFF	TGTGCCAGCTCAGCGTTAGCGGGGGGGCGTGAGCAGTTCTTC
TRBJ1-1	TRBV6-6	TRBD1	few	CASSPGQGMEAFF	TGTGCCAGCAGCCCCGGACAGGGAATGGAAGCTTTCTTT
TRBJ2-6	TRBV11-2	.	.	CASSLATGAGANVLTF	TGTGCCAGCAGCTTAGCTACGGGGGCTGGGGCCAACGTCCTGACTTTC
TRBJ1-5	TRBV6-6	TRBD1	.	CASRGNDRGSQPQHF	TGTGCCAGCAGGGGGAATGACAGGGGGAGTCAGCCCCAGCATTTT
TRBJ2-7	TRBV7-2	.	.	CASSLAVTYEQYF	TGTGCCAGCAGCTTAGCAGTCACCTACGAGCAGTACTTC
TRBJ1-1	TRBV7-3	TRBD1	.	CASSPGQGEAEAFF	TGTGCCAGCAGCCCCGGACAGGGGGAAGCTGAAGCTTTCTTT
TRBJ2-7	TRBV5-1	TRBD2	medium-sized	CASSLDLAGNYEQYF	TGCGCCAGCAGCTTGGATCTAGCGGGTAACTACGAGCAGTACTTC
TRBJ1-5	TRBV2	TRBD1	.	CASSKGTGAVANQPQHF	TGTGCCAGCAGTAAAGGGACAGGGGCGGTTGCCAATCAGCCCCAGCATTTT
TRBJ1-1	TRBV7-6	TRBD1	once	CASSLGRGLNTEAFF	TGTGCCAGCAGCTTGGGCAGGGGGCTGAACACTGAAGCTTTCTTT
TRBJ2-7	TRBV5-6	.	few	CASSSTTYEQYF	TGTGCCAGCAGCTCGACTACCTACGAGCAGTACTTC
TRBJ1-5	TRBV5-1	.	.	CASSLTGGDNQPQHF	TGCGCCAGCAGCTTGACCGGGGGGGACAATCAGCCCCAGCATTTT
TRBJ2-3	TRBV4-1	TRBD2	.	CASSPGGESTDTQYF	TGCGCCAGCAGCCCGGGGGGGGAAAGCACAGATACGCAGTATTTT
TRBJ1-2	TRBV28	.	.	CASSLRGTVQFGYTF	TGTGCCAGCAGTTTAAGGGGGACCGTTCAGTTTGGCTACACCTTC
TRBJ1-6	TRBV4-1	.	.	CASSQDLRRSSPLHF	TGCGCCAGCAGCCAAGATCTCCGCCGTAGTTCACCCCTCCACTTT
TRBJ2-1	TRBV5-1	TRBD1	.	CASSLEGAGYNEQFF	TGCGCCAGCAGCTTGGAGGGGGCGGGCTACAATGAGCAGTTCTTC
TRBJ2-7	TRBV4-1	.	once	CASSLGIGGYEQYF	TGCGCCAGCAGCCTAGGGATTGGAGGCTACGAGCAGTACTTC
TRBJ2-3	TRBV25-1	TRBD2	.	CASSARGGLDTQYF	TGTGCCAGCAGTGCGCGGGGGGGTTTAGATACGCAGTATTTT
TRBJ2-1	TRBV12-5	TRBD1	.	CASGLRPGGAASEQFF	TGTGCTAGTGGTTTGCGGCCAGGGGGCGCAGCGAGTGAGCAGTTCTTC
TRBJ1-5	TRBV21-1	.	once	CASSKGTGEGNQPQHF	TGTGCCAGCAGCAAAGGGACAGGGGAGGGCAATCAGCCCCAGCATTTT
TRBJ2-7	TRBV12-1	.	.	CASSEEFSGEFYEQYF	TGTGCCAGCAGCGAGGAATTTAGCGGGGAGTTCTACGAGCAGTACTTC
TRBJ2-5	TRBV28	TRBD1	.	CASTPTGGASEQYF	TGTGCCAGCACTCCGACAGGGGGGGCTAGTGAGCAGTACTTC
TRBJ1-2	TRBV5-4	TRBD1	.	CASSKTGSGGYTF	TGTGCCAGCAGCAAGACAGGGAGCGGAGGCTACACCTTC
TRBJ1-2	TRBV11-2	.	once	CASTKGGYYGYTF	TGTGCCAGCACCAAAGGGGGGTACTATGGCTACACCTTC
TRBJ1-4	TRBV7-2	.	.	CASSLVFRSTNEKLFF	TGTGCCAGCAGCTTAGTATTTCGCTCAACTAATGAAAAACTGTTTTTT
TRBJ1-1	TRBV11-2	.	.	CASSLVHRGNTEAFF	TGTGCCAGCAGCTTAGTCCATCGGGGGAACACTGAAGCTTTCTTT
TRBJ1-1	TRBV5-8	.	.	CASQDHAEAFF	TGTGCCAGCCAAGATCACGCTGAAGCTTTCTTT
TRBJ1-3	TRBV4-1	.	.	CASSQLTGTSPIYF	TGCGCCAGCAGCCAGCTAACGGGTACGAGTCCCATATATTTT
TRBJ1-1	TRBV5-1	.	.	CASSLDLGVGTEAFF	TGCGCCAGCAGCTTAGATCTCGGGGTTGGCACTGAAGCTTTCTTT
TRBJ2-7	TRBV6-1	.	.	CASSATDAISYEQYF	TGTGCCAGCAGTGCCACCGATGCAATTTCCTACGAGCAGTACTTC
TRBJ2-3	TRBV4-1	.	.	CASSQGRSTDTQYF	TGCGCCAGCAGCCAAGGGCGGAGCACAGATACGCAGTATTTT
TRBJ2-7	TRBV7-9	TRBD1	.	CASSPTGQGHYEQYF	TGTGCCAGCAGCCCCACGGGACAGGGTCACTACGAGCAGTACTTC
TRBJ2-7	TRBV4-1	.	few	CASSQDVRRAEGEQYF	TGCGCCAGCAGCCAAGATGTGAGGCGGGCGGAGGGAGAGCAGTACTTC
TRBJ1-6	TRBV28	TRBD1	.	CASSLPGTGKPYNSPLHF	TGTGCCAGCAGTTTACCCGGGACAGGAAAGCCCTATAATTCACCCCTCCACTTT
TRBJ1-3	TRBV11-1	TRBD1	.	CASSPTGAGNTIYF	TGTGCCAGCAGCCCAACAGGGGCTGGAAACACCATATATTTT
TRBJ2-1	TRBV6-1	.	few	CASSEWTVIF	TGTGCCAGCAGTGAATGGACCGTGATCTTC
TRBJ2-1	TRBV5-6	TRBD1	.	CASSPTPTGTILRRVF	TGTGCCAGCAGCCCAACTCCGACAGGGACGATCCTGCGGCGGGTCTTC
TRBJ1-3	TRBV9	.	.	CASSVIGMAGNTIYF	TGTGCCAGCAGCGTAATTGGGATGGCTGGAAACACCATATATTTT
TRBJ2-3	TRBV5-1	.	.	CASSPPPKF	TGCGCCAGCAGCCCCCCGCCCAAATTT
TRBJ2-6	TRBV5-1	TRBD1	.	CASSWQGAFSGANVLTF	TGCGCCAGCAGCTGGCAGGGGGCGTTCTCTGGGGCCAACGTCCTGACTTTC
TRBJ1-5	TRBV15	.	.	CATSPDGTQPQHF	TGTGCCACCAGCCCCGACGGGACACAGCCCCAGCATTTT
TRBJ1-3	TRBV9	.	once	CASSVAGNSGNTIYF	TGTGCCAGCAGCGTTGCGGGCAACTCTGGAAACACCATATATTTT
TRBJ2-1	TRBV7-2	.	.	CASSLARSPGRQQFF	TGTGCCAGCAGCTTAGCTAGGAGCCCGGGACGGCAGCAGTTCTTC
TRBJ1-6	TRBV11-2	TRBD1	.	CASSRDSQRDSPLHF	TGTGCCAGCAGCCGGGACAGTCAGAGAGATTCACCCCTCCACTTT
TRBJ1-4	TRBV18	TRBD1	.	CASSLTGTGVPKLFF	TGTGCCAGCTCATTGACTGGGACAGGCGTACCAAAACTGTTTTTT
TRBJ2-5	TRBV9	TRBD2	.	CASSETAGGARETQYF	TGTGCCAGCAGCGAAACGGCCGGGGGGGCCCGGGAGACCCAGTACTTC
TRBJ2-5	TRBV11-3	.	.	CASSTGQQETQYF	TGTGCCAGCAGCACCGGGCAGCAAGAGACCCAGTACTTC
TRBJ1-5	TRBV19	.	few	CASSIFGGRNQPQHF	TGTGCCAGTAGTATCTTCGGTGGGAGAAATCAGCCCCAGCATTTT
TRBJ1-2	TRBV5-1	TRBD1	.	CASLGQGGDGYTF	TGCGCCAGTCTGGGACAGGGAGGGGATGGCTACACCTTC